A selection of T cell receptor beta chains follows, all from one sample in a study of blood T cells in healthy people across ages. TCRdb ran MiXCR on the 5' RACE reads and lists one entry per CDR3 protein. Of around 520,000 distinct CDR3 sequences in the sample, over 25% were seen once. These data also formed part of another study, on T cells of mothers and their children.

Sequences were obtained from blood. These receptors all stem from a boy aged 2-15 years in good health. Both conserved end residues are part of each CDR3. A D gene is named only where the DNA matches it firmly. Size tells how often a clone was seen (once, few, many) or the class of an expanded clone, and some rows leave it out.

j_gene: TRBJ2-7; abundance: NA; d_gene: NA; v_gene: TRBV30; CDR3aa: CARGDSYEQYF; CDR3nt: TGTGCCCGGGGCGACTCCTACGAGCAGTACTTC
j_gene: TRBJ1-1; abundance: NA; d_gene: NA; v_gene: TRBV11-2; CDR3aa: CASSLGAILRGVNTEAFF; CDR3nt: TGTGCCAGCAGCTTAGGGGCAATATTACGAGGGGTGAACACTGAAGCTTTCTTT
j_gene: TRBJ2-6; abundance: few; d_gene: TRBD1; v_gene: TRBV6-2/TRBV6-3; CDR3aa: CASRPGGAGANVLTF; CDR3nt: TGTGCCAGCAGACCAGGGGGCGCTGGGGCCAACGTCCTGACTTTC
j_gene: TRBJ1-2; abundance: NA; d_gene: NA; v_gene: TRBV10-3; CDR3aa: CAISSRGRDYGYTF; CDR3nt: TGTGCCATCAGTTCTAGAGGCAGGGACTATGGCTACACCTTC
j_gene: TRBJ2-1; abundance: few; d_gene: TRBD2; v_gene: TRBV11-2; CDR3aa: CASSLDQASGGLEQFF; CDR3nt: TGTGCCAGCAGCTTAGATCAGGCTAGCGGGGGGCTTGAGCAGTTCTTC
j_gene: TRBJ1-5; abundance: few; d_gene: NA; v_gene: TRBV19; CDR3aa: CASRAGGDNQPQHF; CDR3nt: TGTGCCAGTAGGGCTGGGGGAGACAATCAGCCCCAGCATTTT
j_gene: TRBJ2-6; abundance: NA; d_gene: NA; v_gene: TRBV5-1; CDR3aa: CASSLRDTSSGANVLTF; CDR3nt: TGCGCCAGCAGCTTGAGGGACACTAGCTCTGGGGCCAACGTCCTGACTTTC
j_gene: TRBJ2-5; abundance: NA; d_gene: TRBD1; v_gene: TRBV5-6; CDR3aa: CASSFSTGGQETQYF; CDR3nt: TGTGCCAGCAGTTTCAGTACAGGGGGCCAAGAGACCCAGTACTTC
j_gene: TRBJ1-2; abundance: NA; d_gene: NA; v_gene: TRBV20-1; CDR3aa: CSARATGIGYTF; CDR3nt: TGCAGTGCTAGAGCAACAGGTATTGGCTACACCTTC
j_gene: TRBJ1-5; abundance: NA; d_gene: NA; v_gene: TRBV11-2; CDR3aa: CASSLEAGLNQPQHF; CDR3nt: TGTGCCAGCAGCTTAGAAGCCGGCCTCAATCAGCCCCAGCATTTT
j_gene: TRBJ1-5; abundance: NA; d_gene: NA; v_gene: TRBV20-1; CDR3aa: CSARVRGWGNQPQHF; CDR3nt: TGCAGTGCTAGAGTGAGGGGGTGGGGCAATCAGCCCCAGCATTTT
j_gene: TRBJ2-3; abundance: NA; d_gene: TRBD2; v_gene: TRBV20-1; CDR3aa: CSASGTSGSSTDTQYF; CDR3nt: TGCAGTGCTAGTGGGACTAGCGGGAGCTCCACAGATACGCAGTATTTT
j_gene: TRBJ1-3; abundance: NA; d_gene: TRBD1; v_gene: TRBV12-5; CDR3aa: CASGLVLYPDRDGNTIYF; CDR3nt: TGTGCTAGTGGTTTGGTACTGTACCCGGACAGGGACGGAAACACCATATATTTT
j_gene: TRBJ2-7; abundance: NA; d_gene: NA; v_gene: TRBV30; CDR3aa: CAWSPRALGYEQYF; CDR3nt: TGTGCCTGGAGCCCCCGGGCCTTGGGGTACGAGCAGTACTTC
j_gene: TRBJ2-5; abundance: few; d_gene: NA; v_gene: TRBV27; CDR3aa: CASSLIKQETQYF; CDR3nt: TGTGCCAGCAGTTTGATTAAGCAAGAGACCCAGTACTTC
j_gene: TRBJ1-4; abundance: NA; d_gene: NA; v_gene: TRBV7-3; CDR3aa: CDARGREDRKKLFF; CDR3nt: TGTGACGCAAGGGGCAGGGAGGATCGGAAAAAACTGTTTTTT
j_gene: TRBJ2-7; abundance: NA; d_gene: TRBD2; v_gene: TRBV12-3/TRBV12-4; CDR3aa: CASSFAGDQYEQYF; CDR3nt: TGTGCCAGCAGTTTCGCGGGAGATCAGTACGAGCAGTACTTC
j_gene: TRBJ2-2; abundance: few; d_gene: NA; v_gene: TRBV5-1; CDR3aa: CASRFSGGTTGELFF; CDR3nt: TGCGCCAGCAGATTTAGCGGAGGGACCACCGGGGAGCTGTTTTTT
j_gene: TRBJ2-5; abundance: NA; d_gene: NA; v_gene: TRBV3-1; CDR3aa: CAPSGGCGVEQETQYF; CDR3nt: TGTGCCCCCAGTGGGGGTTGTGGGGTAGAACAAGAGACCCAGTACTTC
j_gene: TRBJ2-7; abundance: few; d_gene: TRBD1; v_gene: TRBV5-1; CDR3aa: CASSTDRATYEQYF; CDR3nt: TGCGCCAGCAGCACGGACAGGGCGACCTACGAGCAGTACTTC
j_gene: TRBJ2-5; abundance: NA; d_gene: NA; v_gene: TRBV6-1; CDR3aa: CASAGTPERTQYF; CDR3nt: TGTGCCAGCGCGGGCACACCCGAGAGGACCCAGTACTTC
j_gene: TRBJ2-5; abundance: NA; d_gene: NA; v_gene: TRBV11-2; CDR3aa: CASSGRGAQETQYF; CDR3nt: TGTGCCAGCAGCGGTCGGGGGGCTCAAGAGACCCAGTACTTC
j_gene: TRBJ1-5; abundance: NA; d_gene: TRBD1; v_gene: TRBV27; CDR3aa: CASRGTAYSNRPQHF; CDR3nt: TGTGCCAGCAGAGGGACAGCTTATAGCAATCGGCCCCAGCATTTT
j_gene: TRBJ1-6; abundance: NA; d_gene: TRBD1; v_gene: TRBV3-1; CDR3aa: CASSQGQENSPLHF; CDR3nt: TGTGCCAGCAGCCAGGGACAGGAGAATTCACCCCTCCACTTT
j_gene: TRBJ1-2; abundance: few; d_gene: NA; v_gene: TRBV12-3/TRBV12-4; CDR3aa: CASLREGGDYGYTF; CDR3nt: TGTGCCTCCCTGCGGGAAGGGGGGGACTATGGCTACACCTTC
j_gene: TRBJ2-7; abundance: NA; d_gene: NA; v_gene: TRBV4-3; CDR3aa: CASSPRTGNEQYF; CDR3nt: TGCGCCAGCAGCCCTCGGACTGGGAACGAGCAGTACTTC
j_gene: TRBJ2-2; abundance: NA; d_gene: NA; v_gene: TRBV28; CDR3aa: CASSFDDKNTGELFF; CDR3nt: TGTGCCAGCAGTTTCGATGACAAGAACACCGGGGAGCTGTTTTTT
j_gene: TRBJ2-5; abundance: NA; d_gene: TRBD2; v_gene: TRBV27; CDR3aa: CASSFEAPSGGVQETQYF; CDR3nt: TGTGCCAGCAGTTTTGAGGCCCCTAGCGGGGGAGTTCAAGAGACCCAGTACTTC
j_gene: TRBJ2-2; abundance: NA; d_gene: NA; v_gene: TRBV5-5; CDR3aa: CASRRQINTGELFF; CDR3nt: TGTGCCAGCAGGAGACAGATAAACACCGGGGAGCTGTTTTTT
j_gene: TRBJ2-7; abundance: NA; d_gene: NA; v_gene: TRBV15; CDR3aa: CATSRVGDEQYF; CDR3nt: TGTGCCACCAGCAGAGTTGGGGACGAGCAGTACTTC
j_gene: TRBJ2-7; abundance: few; d_gene: NA; v_gene: TRBV27; CDR3aa: CASSGGPTLYEQYF; CDR3nt: TGTGCCAGCAGTGGGGGACCAACCCTCTACGAGCAGTACTTC
j_gene: TRBJ2-5; abundance: NA; d_gene: NA; v_gene: TRBV24-1; CDR3aa: CATSRGPPETQYF; CDR3nt: TGTGCCACCAGTAGGGGCCCGCCAGAGACCCAGTACTTC
j_gene: TRBJ1-6; abundance: NA; d_gene: NA; v_gene: TRBV7-9; CDR3aa: CASSPTWNSPLHF; CDR3nt: TGTGCCAGCAGCCCCACGTGGAATTCACCCCTCCACTTT
j_gene: TRBJ1-2; abundance: NA; d_gene: NA; v_gene: TRBV2; CDR3aa: CASGTGIVYTF; CDR3nt: TGTGCCAGCGGTACAGGGATAGTCTACACCTTC
j_gene: TRBJ2-7; abundance: few; d_gene: NA; v_gene: TRBV29-1; CDR3aa: CSVGVGGEQYF; CDR3nt: TGCAGCGTTGGAGTCGGGGGCGAGCAGTACTTC
j_gene: TRBJ2-7; abundance: NA; d_gene: TRBD2; v_gene: TRBV6-2/TRBV6-3; CDR3aa: CASSYVLAGNHEQYF; CDR3nt: TGTGCCAGCAGTTACGTCCTAGCGGGGAACCACGAGCAGTACTTC
j_gene: TRBJ1-1; abundance: NA; d_gene: TRBD1; v_gene: TRBV2; CDR3aa: CASSPQGVFTEAFF; CDR3nt: TGTGCCAGCAGCCCACAGGGGGTATTCACTGAAGCTTTCTTT